This TCR beta chain derives from a study of identifying expanded T cells in peripheral blood. Sequencing used immunoSEQ multiplex PCR; TCRdb keeps in-frame clones, though not all of them. The sample contains 120,000 or so clones, approximately 84% of which appear only once. J gave up 7 bases and V 0 bases, and 17 bases lay outside the gene matches. The CDR3 runs to 18 residues. The germline V gene has CDR1 SGDLS and CDR2 YYNGEE. Sequencing was performed on blood. The V gene is TRBV9, the J gene TRBJ2-3, with 7 bases identical to TRBD2. This receptor was taken from a person aged 18 to 70 in good health. The CDR3 loop reads CASSVAQHDERGGYTQYF. The CDR3 DNA reads TGTGCCAGCAGCGTAGCTCAACACGATGAGCGGGGCGGGTATACGCAGTATTTT.